The 12 T cell receptor beta chains listed next were all sequenced from one sample in a study of identifying expanded T cells in peripheral blood. The table came from immunoSEQ multiplex PCR; TCRdb's copy has only in-frame clones and leaves some out. The table has approximately 85,000 clones, approximately 84% seen once. The specimen was blood. The receptors were gathered from a person aged 18 to 70 in good health.

The chain employs TRBV2 and TRBJ2-1; TRBD2 agrees at 7 bases. V shed 1 base and J 6 bases; nucleotides not matched to a gene: 6. The CDR3 sequence is 15 residues long. The germline gives CDR1 SNHLY, CDR2 FYNNEI. CDR3: CASSEGAGTGNEQFF. The DNA of the CDR3 is TGTGCCAGCAGTGAAGGAGCGGGAACAGGCAATGAGCAGTTCTTC.

For this clone: At one boundary the junction diverges from the germline segment, which might be a read error. The chain has TRBV7-7 and TRBJ2-3; D may be TRBD1 or TRBD2 (6 bases each). The V gene's germline CDR1 is SSHAT and CDR2 FNYEAQ (reference sequence). The CDR3 is 13 amino acids. The CDR3 DNA reads TGTGCTAGCAGCTCTGGAGGGGGAGATACGCAGTATTTT. It yields the protein CASSSGGGDTQYF.

Only a few counts were recorded for this clone. The chain uses TRBV28 and TRBJ1-4; unclear D gene. V was shortened by 5 bases and J by 7 bases, with 14 bases between the two germline ends. There are 14 residues in the CDR3. The germline gives CDR1 MDHEN, CDR2 SYDVKM. CDR3 nucleotides: TGTGCCAGCAGTCCCGTGCGGGCGACTGAAAAACTGTTTTTT. This encodes CASSPVRATEKLFF.

This rearrangement joins TRBV19 to TRBJ1-4; the D is unclear. The CDR3 covers 16 residues. V was clipped by 1 base and J by 5 bases, with 14 bases between them. The germline V gene has CDR1 LNHDA and CDR2 SQIVND (reference sequence). CDR3 sequence (DNA): TGTGCCAGTAGTATAGGATACGGAGACCTAAATGAAAAACTGTTTTTT. It specifies CASSIGYGDLNEKLFF.

The chain joins TRBV5-6 to TRBJ1-2, with 7 bases identical to TRBD1. The ends lost 3 bases at V and 1 base at J; junction bases unmatched: 6. Germline lookup yields CDR1 SGHDT and CDR2 YYEEEE. The CDR3 is 15 residues long. CDR3 protein: CASSSTGSLNYGYTF. In DNA form, the CDR3 reads TGTGCCAGCAGCTCGACAGGGAGCCTTAACTATGGCTACACCTTC.

V gene TRBV7-3 combines with J gene TRBJ2-1, with D tentatively TRBD2 (6 bases). The CDR3 contains 15 residues. Trimming shortened V by 0 bases and J by 9 bases, and 15 bases separated the two germline ends. The V gene's germline CDR1 is SGHTA and CDR2 FQGTGA. Here the CDR3 reads CASSLTTSSVGEQFF. CDR3 nucleotides: TGTGCCAGCAGCTTAACCACTAGCAGCGTTGGTGAGCAGTTCTTC. Based on the CDR3 plus reference TRBV7-3 and TRBJ2-1, the full variable domain is GAGVSQTPSNKVTEKGKYVELRCDPISGHTALYWYRQSLGQGPEFLIYFQGTGAADDSGLPNDRFFAVRPEGSVSTLKIQRTERGDSAVYLCASSLTTSSVGEQFFGPGTRLTVL.

This clone appeared a few times. V gene TRBV5-6 combines with J gene TRBJ1-1, with 8 bases that match TRBD1. This CDR3 has 14 residues. The germline CDR1 and CDR2 sequences are SGHDT and YYEEEE. V dropped 0 bases and J dropped 4; count of bases not matched to a gene: 2. The CDR3 here is CASSLAGGFTEAFF. DNA of the CDR3: TGTGCCAGCAGCTTGGCAGGGGGCTTCACTGAAGCTTTCTTT.

V gene TRBV15 combines with J gene TRBJ2-1; possibly TRBD1 for D (5 bases). The CDR3 is 17 residues long. Germline assignment: CDR1 LNHNV and CDR2 YYDKDF (reference sequence). V was trimmed by 0 bases and J by 5 bases, leaving 17 bases between them. This chain's CDR3 is CATSRDLGQIPDNEQFF. The CDR3, as DNA: TGTGCCACCAGCAGAGATCTGGGGCAGATACCCGACAATGAGCAGTTCTTC.

The rearrangement links TRBV5-1 to TRBJ2-7, with TRBD1 as a possible D gene (5 bases). Germline assignment: CDR1 SGHRS and CDR2 YFSETQ. V dropped 2 bases and J dropped 2 bases, with 17 bases sitting between them. This CDR3 has 16 amino acids. This CDR3 reads CASSLTTGPITYEQYF. The CDR3 region has the DNA TGCGCCAGCAGCTTAACAACAGGTCCTATAACCTACGAGCAGTACTTC.

Only one count was recorded for this clone. Germline and junction disagree at one end, which may indicate a read error. V is TRBV4-2 and J is TRBJ1-2; D uncertain. CDR1 and CDR2 (germline): LGHNA, YNFKEQ. This CDR3 contains 16 residues. CDR3 protein: CASSKDGRQEGYGYTF. For the CDR3, the DNA is TGTGCCAGCAGCAAAGACGGGCGCCAGGAGGGTTATGGCTACACCTTC.

V and J are TRBV18 and TRBJ2-1; unclear D gene. Germline loops: CDR1 KGHSH, CDR2 LQKENI. V was trimmed by 1 base and J by 0 bases, leaving 10 bases between them. This CDR3 has 16 residues. CDR3 region: CASSPLETSSYNEQFF. The CDR3 coding sequence is TGTGCCAGCTCACCACTTGAGACCAGCTCCTACAATGAGCAGTTCTTC.

This sequence joins TRBV25-1 and TRBJ2-2, with 10 bases lining up with TRBD2. This CDR3 has 16 residues. Trimming removed 3 bases from V and 5 bases from J; junction bases left unmatched: 6. In germline, CDR1 is MGHDK, CDR2 SYGVNS. CDR3 in DNA: TGTGCCAGCAGTGAGGGGCTAGCGGGAGTTACCGGGGAGCTGTTTTTT. Amino acids: CASSEGLAGVTGELFF.